One T cell receptor (beta chain) is described in this entry. The data were produced by immunoSEQ multiplex PCR, yet TCRdb's version contains in-frame clones alone and is incomplete. The table has approximately 44,000 clones, roughly 82% seen once. This entry belongs to a study of OX40 agonist ivuxolimab in advanced cancers. Study as a whole: Clinicians treated patients with ivuxolimab, an agonistic anti-OX40 (CD134) antibody. A history of anti-PD-1, anti-PD-L1 or anti-CTLA-4 therapy was acceptable, and over 30% had some. Of the patients, three showed partial responses, one with hepatocellular carcinoma and two with cutaneous melanoma.

The receptor comes from an adult with an advanced solid tumor such as melanoma, head and neck, liver or kidney cancer. Sequenced material: CD4+ or CD8+ T cells sorted from blood, taken in a trial of the OX40 agonist ivuxolimab.

The CDR3 here is CASSFEGLEREKLFF. For the CDR3, the DNA is TGCGCCAGCAGCTTCGAAGGGTTGGAGAGGGAAAAACTGTTTTTT. V gene TRBV5-1 combines with J gene TRBJ1-4, with D hard to call. Germline V gene sequence: CDR1 SGHRS, CDR2 YFSETQ. CDR3 size: 15 residues. Trimming took 2 bases from V and 8 from J, leaving 16 bases between them.